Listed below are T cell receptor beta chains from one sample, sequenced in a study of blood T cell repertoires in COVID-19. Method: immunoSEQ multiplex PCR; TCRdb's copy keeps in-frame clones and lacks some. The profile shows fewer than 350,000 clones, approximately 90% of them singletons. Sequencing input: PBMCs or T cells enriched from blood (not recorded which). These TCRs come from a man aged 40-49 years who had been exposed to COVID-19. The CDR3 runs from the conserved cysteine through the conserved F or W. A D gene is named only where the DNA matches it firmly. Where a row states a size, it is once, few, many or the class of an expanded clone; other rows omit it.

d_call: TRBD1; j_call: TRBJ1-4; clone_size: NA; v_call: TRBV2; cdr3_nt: TGTGCCAGCAGTGAGTCGGGACAGGGAGGTGAAAAACTGTTTTTT; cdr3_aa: CASSESGQGGEKLFF
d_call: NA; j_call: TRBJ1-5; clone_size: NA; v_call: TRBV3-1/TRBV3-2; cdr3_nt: TGTGCCAGCAGCCAAGACAGACAGCCCCAGCATTTT; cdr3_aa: CASSQDRQPQHF
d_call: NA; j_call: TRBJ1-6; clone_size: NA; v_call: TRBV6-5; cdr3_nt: TGTGCCAGCAGTAGAACCTACAGAACCAATTCACCCCTCCACTTT; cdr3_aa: CASSRTYRTNSPLHF
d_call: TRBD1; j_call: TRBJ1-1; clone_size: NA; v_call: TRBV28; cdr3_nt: TGTGCCAGCAGTACTCCCCGGGACAGGGGGCAAAACACTGAAGCTTTCTTT; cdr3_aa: CASSTPRDRGQNTEAFF
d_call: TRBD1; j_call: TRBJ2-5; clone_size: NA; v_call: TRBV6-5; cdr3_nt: TGTGCCAGCAGTTCGGACAGGGGGGGGGAGACCCAGTACTTC; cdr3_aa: CASSSDRGGETQYF
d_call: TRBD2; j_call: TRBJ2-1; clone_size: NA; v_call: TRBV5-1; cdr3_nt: TGCGCCAGCAGCTTTTCTAGCGGGAGGGGGAATGAGCAGTTCTTC; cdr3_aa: CASSFSSGRGNEQFF
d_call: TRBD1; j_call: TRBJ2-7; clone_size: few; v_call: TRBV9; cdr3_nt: TGTGCCAGCAGTCGACAGGGTCTAGCCCTCTACGAGCAGTACTTC; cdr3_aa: CASSRQGLALYEQYF
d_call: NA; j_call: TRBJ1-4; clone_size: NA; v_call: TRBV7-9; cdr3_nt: TGTGCCAGCAGCTTAACAACGGGGTCTAATGAAAAACTGTTTTTT; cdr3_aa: CASSLTTGSNEKLFF
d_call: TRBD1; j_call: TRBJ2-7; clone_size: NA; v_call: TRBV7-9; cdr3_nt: TGTGCCAGCAGCTTAGTCGACAGGGGCGAGCAGTACTTC; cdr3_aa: CASSLVDRGEQYF
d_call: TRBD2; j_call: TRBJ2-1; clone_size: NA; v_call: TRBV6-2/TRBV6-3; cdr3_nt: TGTGCCAGCAGTTATTTCAAAGCGGGAGGTAGGAATGAGCAGTTCTTC; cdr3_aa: CASSYFKAGGRNEQFF
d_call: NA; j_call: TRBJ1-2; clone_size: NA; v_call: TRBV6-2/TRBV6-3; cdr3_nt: TGTGCCAGCAGTTACGGCAGATCTAACTATGGCTACACCTTC; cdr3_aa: CASSYGRSNYGYTF
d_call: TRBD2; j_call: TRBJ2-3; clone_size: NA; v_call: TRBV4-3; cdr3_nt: TGCGCCAGCAGCCAAGATAGTGTGACTAGCGGTTTAGATACGCAGTATTTT; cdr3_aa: CASSQDSVTSGLDTQYF
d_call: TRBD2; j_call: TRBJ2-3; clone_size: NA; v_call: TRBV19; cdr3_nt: TGTGCCAGTAGTATAGTAGGAGCGGGAGCTGAAATGGATACGCAGTATTTT; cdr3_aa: CASSIVGAGAEMDTQYF
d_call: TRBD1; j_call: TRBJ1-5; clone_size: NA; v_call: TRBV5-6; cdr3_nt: TGTGCCAGCAGCTTCGGGACAGTCAATCAGCCCCAGCATTTT; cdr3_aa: CASSFGTVNQPQHF
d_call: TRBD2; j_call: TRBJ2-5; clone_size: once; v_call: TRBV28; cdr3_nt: TGTGCCAGCAGCCCGGGGCGGGGGGACTGGGAGACCCAGTACTTC; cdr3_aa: CASSPGRGDWETQYF
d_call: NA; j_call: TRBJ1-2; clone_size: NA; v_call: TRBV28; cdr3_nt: TGTGCCAGCAGTATATCGGGGGGTAACTATGGCTACACCTTC; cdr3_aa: CASSISGGNYGYTF
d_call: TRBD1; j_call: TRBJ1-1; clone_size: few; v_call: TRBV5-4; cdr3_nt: TGTGCCAGCAGCTGGGACAGAGTTGAAGCTTTCTTT; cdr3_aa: CASSWDRVEAFF